A single sample gave rise to the 3 T cell receptor beta chains below, sequenced in a study of immune evolution from preneoplasia to lung adenocarcinoma. Some clones are missing from TCRdb's copy, which holds only in-frame ones; the method was immunoSEQ multiplex PCR. There are some 4,900 clones in the sample; 65% to 80% occur only once, and 11% lies in the top ten. The sequenced material came from FFPE minimally invasive lung adenocarcinoma tissue. The receptors here all came from a person in their 70s with lung adenocarcinoma.

This clone was detected a few times. The gene calls are TRBV2 and TRBJ1-1; a possible D gene is TRBD1 (5 bases). V dropped 4 bases and J dropped 1 base, with 13 bases sitting between them. Per the germline V gene, CDR1 is SNHLY and CDR2 is FYNNEI. The CDR3 length is 15 residues. The CDR3 DNA reads as TGTGCCAGCAGTGCCCTGGGACTCCGGAACACTGAAGCTTTCTTT. This sequence encodes CASSALGLRNTEAFF.

This chain links TRBV2 with TRBJ2-1; 7 nucleotides align to TRBD2. Trimming cost V 6 bases and J 5 bases; bases outside gene matches: 10. Germline values: CDR1 SNHLY, CDR2 FYNNEI. The CDR3 spans 15 residues. The CDR3 sequence: CASRSGTSDNNEQFF. CDR3 bases: TGTGCCAGCAGGTCCGGTACTAGCGACAACAATGAGCAGTTCTTC.

This clone appeared a few times. The chain carries TRBV4-2 and TRBJ1-3, with TRBD1 identical over 8 bases. Germline lookup yields CDR1 LGHNA and CDR2 YNFKEQ. V trimming: 0 bases; J trimming: 2 bases; junction bases outside the gene matches: 0. This CDR3 has 15 amino acids. DNA of the CDR3: TGTGCCAGCAGCCAAGAGGACAGGGCTGGAAACACCATATATTTT. This sequence encodes CASSQEDRAGNTIYF.